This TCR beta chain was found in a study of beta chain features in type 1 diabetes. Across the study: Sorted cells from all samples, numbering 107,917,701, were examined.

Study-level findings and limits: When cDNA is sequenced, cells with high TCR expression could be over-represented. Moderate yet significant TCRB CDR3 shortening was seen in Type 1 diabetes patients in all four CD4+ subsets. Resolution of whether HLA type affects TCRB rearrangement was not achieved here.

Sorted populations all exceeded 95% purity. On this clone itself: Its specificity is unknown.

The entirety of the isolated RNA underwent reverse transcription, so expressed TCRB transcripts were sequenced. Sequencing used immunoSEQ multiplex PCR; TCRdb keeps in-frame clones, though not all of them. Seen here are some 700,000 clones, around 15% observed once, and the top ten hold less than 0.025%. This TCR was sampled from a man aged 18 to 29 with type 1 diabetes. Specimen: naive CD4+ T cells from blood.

CDR3 DNA sequence: TGTGCCAGCAGCGTAACTGTTGAGACCTACAATGAGCAGTTCTTC. It is translated as CASSVTVETYNEQFF. The J gene is TRBJ2-1, the V gene TRBV9; D not resolved. Germline CDR1 SGDLS, CDR2 YYNGEE. V was clipped by 1 base and J by 2 bases, with 10 bases between them. This CDR3 has 15 amino acids.